The 32 T cell receptor beta chains reported below all come from one sample, sequenced in a study of shared clonotypes between healthy human individuals. Repertoires were generated with immunoSEQ multiplex PCR, while TCRdb's copy carries only in-frame clones and drops some. The repertoire consists of some 1,100,000 clones, with approximately 80% occurring once and the leading ten covering under 0.6%. Sequenced: memory CD4+ T cells from PBMCs. As to subset: CD45RA-negative fraction. These receptors were taken from a man between 18 and 35 years old in good health. Some clones in this sample may be carry-over from other donors' samples.

A remark on this clone: At the DNA level, this CDR3 is encoded by other sequences in the same sample as well. V and J are TRBV5-1 and TRBJ1-2; TRBD1 is a possible D gene (5 bases). The CDR3 contains 14 residues. The germline gives CDR1 SGHRS, CDR2 YFSETQ. The V gene lost 4 bases and the J gene lost 4 bases, with 14 bases spanning the gap. CDR3 bases: TGCGCCAGCAGCCCGGGGACCGGAGGCTATGGCTACACCTTC. Amino acids: CASSPGTGGYGYTF.

The rearrangement joins TRBV5-1 to TRBJ2-7; D perhaps matches TRBD2 (7 bases). V dropped 2 bases and J dropped 5 bases, with 14 bases sitting between them. CDR3 length: 14 residues. Germline-derived CDR1 and CDR2 are SGHRS and YFSETQ. The CDR3 loop is CASSFLGGGNEQYF. CDR3 DNA sequence: TGCGCCAGCAGCTTTCTGGGAGGGGGAAACGAGCAGTACTTC.

This rearrangement joins TRBV19 to TRBJ1-5; D unresolved. V dropped 6 bases and J dropped 7 bases, with 22 bases sitting between them. There are 16 residues in the CDR3. Germline CDR1 reads LNHDA; CDR2 reads SQIVND (reference sequence). The CDR3, as DNA: TGTGCCAGTAGCCAAACCTTGACATTAATCGGGCAGCCCCAGCATTTT. Its translation is CASSQTLTLIGQPQHF.

CDR3 DNA: TGCGCCAGCAGCCAAGCCCCCCCTGGTGGGGCTAAAGATACGCAGTATTTT. Its translation: CASSQAPPGGAKDTQYF. This chain joins TRBV4-3 and TRBJ2-3; D may be TRBD1 (5 bases). The CDR3 sequence is 17 residues long. Trimming stripped 1 base from V and 5 bases from J, with 19 bases between. Germline values: CDR1 LGHNA, CDR2 YSLEER.

Remarks on this clone: This sample also contains other DNA sequences that code for the same CDR3. This sequence joins TRBV11-2 and TRBJ1-1, with 7 bases that match TRBD1. V shed 5 bases, J shed 1 base, and the junction held 4 bases outside the gene matches. Germline V gene data show CDR1 as SGHAT and CDR2 as FQNNGV. The CDR3 consists of 14 residues. This CDR3 reads CASSPRTGNTEAFF. In DNA, the CDR3 is TGTGCCAGCAGCCCCCGGACAGGGAACACTGAAGCTTTCTTT.

The chain employs TRBV19 and TRBJ1-5; possibly TRBD1 for D (6 bases). Germline V gene data show CDR1 as LNHDA and CDR2 as SQIVND (reference sequence). The CDR3 covers 16 residues. Trimming left V 3 bases short and J 4 bases short, with 16 bases between. This CDR3 is CASSIGGPYSNQPQHF. For the CDR3, the DNA is TGTGCCAGTAGTATTGGGGGGCCCTATTCGAATCAGCCCCAGCATTTT.

The V gene is TRBV19, the J gene TRBJ1-2, with D uncertain. V dropped 6 bases and J dropped 8 bases, with 13 bases sitting between them. Germline V gene data show CDR1 as LNHDA and CDR2 as SQIVND (reference sequence). CDR3 length: 12 residues. The CDR3 coding sequence is TGTGCCAGTAGCCTCATACGAGGGGGCTACACCTTC. It codes for CASSLIRGGYTF.

The V call is TRBV15, the J call TRBJ2-6, with a tentative D call TRBD2 (6 bases). CDR3 size: 16 residues. V gave up 3 bases and J gave up 3 bases, with 12 bases separating them. CDR1 is LNHNV, CDR2 YYDKDF, per germline (reference sequence). The CDR3 region is CATSSLGSLGANVLTF. CDR3 in DNA: TGTGCCACCAGCAGCCTCGGGAGTCTTGGGGCCAACGTCCTGACTTTC.

This clone has only one observation. This rearrangement joins TRBV14 to TRBJ2-6; 7 bases match TRBD1. The CDR3 is made up of 18 amino acids. Germline CDR1 is SGHDN and CDR2 is FVKESK. The ends lost 0 bases at V and 3 bases at J; junction bases unmatched: 8. In nucleotides, the CDR3 is TGTGCCAGCAGCCAAGATCCGGGACAGATCTTTGGGGCCAACGTCCTGACTTTC. It is translated as CASSQDPGQIFGANVLTF. Full variable domain (rest looked up from reference TRBV14 and TRBJ2-6): EAGVTQFPSHSVIEKGQTVTLRCDPISGHDNLYWYRRVMGKEIKFLLHFVKESKQDESGMPNNRFLAERTGGTYSTLKVQPAELEDSGVYFCASSQDPGQIFGANVLTFGAGSRLTVL.

The rearrangement links TRBV19 to TRBJ2-1; TRBD2 aligns across 10 bases. The germline gives CDR1 LNHDA, CDR2 SQIVND (reference sequence). Germline trimming cut 8 bases from V and 4 bases from J; bases unmatched to any gene: 8. The CDR3 spans 15 residues. The CDR3 DNA reads TGTGCCAGTCACCGCGGGACTAGCGCATACAATGAGCAGTTCTTC. Residues: CASHRGTSAYNEQFF.

In this sample, this clone turned up once. The chain combines TRBV28 with TRBJ2-1; D gene uncertain. CDR1 MDHEN and CDR2 SYDVKM come from the germline V gene. Deletions cut 1 base from V and 8 bases from J, with 6 bases between. The CDR3 consists of 12 residues. This CDR3 reads CASSLFFDEQFF. The CDR3, as DNA: TGTGCCAGCAGTTTATTTTTCGATGAGCAGTTCTTC.

This clone was recorded a few times. The gene calls are TRBV21-1 and TRBJ2-1; TRBD2 is taken as the D call from the table, unchecked against the DNA. TRBV21-1 is annotated as a pseudogene. CDR3 length: 16 residues. CDR3 in amino acids: CASSQGLRREGNEQFF. The DNA for the CDR3 is TGTGCCAGCAGCCAGGGCCTCAGGCGGGAGGGCAATGAGCAGTTCTTC.

To note about this clone: Other DNA sequences in the sample encode the same CDR3. J is TRBJ2-3 and V is TRBV5-1, with 9 bases lining up with TRBD1. This CDR3 is 15 amino acids long. The V gene end was trimmed by 1 base and the J gene end by 3 bases; junction bases not matched to a gene: 3. Germline values: CDR1 SGHRS, CDR2 YFSETQ. The CDR3, as DNA: TGCGCCAGCAGCTTGCGGACAGGGGATACAGATACGCAGTATTTT. Protein product: CASSLRTGDTDTQYF.

Ten or more counts support this clone. V is TRBV4-3 and J is TRBJ2-3; 7 bases are shared with TRBD2. The CDR3 extends over 15 amino acids. Germline lookup yields CDR1 LGHNA and CDR2 YSLEER. The V and J ends lost 3 bases and 6 bases, in that order; junction bases with no gene match: 9. CDR3 bases: TGCGCCAGCAGCCATAGTGGGAGGGTCACGGATACGCAGTATTTT. It codes for CASSHSGRVTDTQYF.

The V and J genes are TRBV7-9 and TRBJ1-1; D is possibly TRBD1 (5 bases). CDR1 is SEHNR, CDR2 FQNEAQ, per germline (reference sequence). The length of the CDR3 is 14 residues. Trimming took 5 bases from V and 3 from J, leaving 13 bases between them. The CDR3 sequence is CASSTFVGDTEAFF. CDR3 nucleotide sequence: TGTGCCAGCAGCACTTTCGTGGGGGACACTGAAGCTTTCTTT.

The chain links TRBV7-8 to TRBJ2-3; 7 bases fit TRBD2. With V trimmed by 3 bases and J by 4 bases, 7 bases remained unmatched. CDR1 and CDR2 (germline): SGHVS, FQNEAQ. The CDR3 is 15 amino acids. As DNA, the CDR3 is TGTGCCAGCAGCTTTTGGGGGGGTTCTCCAGATACGCAGTATTTT. It is translated as CASSFWGGSPDTQYF.

The chain combines TRBV19 with TRBJ2-2, with TRBD1 matching 9 bases. The CDR3 runs to 17 residues. V was pared by 3 bases and J by 4 bases, with 9 bases of the junction left unmatched. Germline V gene sequence: CDR1 LNHDA, CDR2 SQIVND (reference sequence). In nucleotides, the CDR3 is TGTGCCAGTAGTATCTCCCATACAGGGGGCACCACCGGGGAGCTGTTTTTT. Its translation: CASSISHTGGTTGELFF.

The chain uses TRBV7-8 and TRBJ1-1; 8 bases map to TRBD1. V was clipped by 5 bases and J by 9 bases; unmatched bases: 11. This CDR3 region has 14 residues. Looked up from germline, CDR1 is SGHVS and CDR2 is FQNEAQ. CDR3 in DNA: TGTGCCAGCAGCCCCCGACAGGGGAGTCAGAAAGCTTTCTTT. Protein sequence: CASSPRQGSQKAFF.

The chain employs TRBV29-1 and TRBJ2-3; D gene uncertain. Germline CDR1 reads SQVTM; CDR2 reads ANQGSEA. The CDR3 runs 13 residues. Trimming shortened V by 4 bases and J by 1 base, and 9 bases separated the two germline ends. CDR3 coding DNA: TGCAGCGTTGTCAGGACGGGCACAGATACGCAGTATTTT. Translating it yields CSVVRTGTDTQYF.

The J gene is TRBJ2-2, the V gene TRBV15; tentatively, D is TRBD2 (5 bases). The CDR3 extends over 16 amino acids. Germline-derived CDR1 and CDR2 are LNHNV and YYDKDF (reference sequence). Trimming shortened V by 1 base and J by 0 bases, and 9 bases separated the two germline ends. DNA of the CDR3: TGTGCCACCAGCAGAGTTGGACTCACGAACACCGGGGAGCTGTTTTTT. It is translated as CATSRVGLTNTGELFF.

The J gene is TRBJ2-2, the V gene TRBV6-5; D may be TRBD2 (6 bases). Germline assignment: CDR1 MNHEY and CDR2 SVGAGI. The V and J ends lost 5 bases and 4 bases respectively, with 14 bases between them. The CDR3 is made up of 15 amino acids. The CDR3 sequence is CASSRTLGGTGELFF. Here the CDR3 DNA reads TGTGCCAGCAGTCGGACCTTGGGAGGCACCGGGGAGCTGTTTTTT.

V is TRBV10-3 and J is TRBJ1-2, with a weak D call TRBD1 (6 bases). Deletions cut 5 bases from V and 4 bases from J, with 11 bases between. The CDR3 consists of 13 residues. The germline CDR1 and CDR2 sequences are ENHRY and SYGVKD. Here the CDR3 reads CAISLGTSYGYTF. DNA of the CDR3: TGTGCCATCAGTCTCGGGACATCCTATGGCTACACCTTC.

A note on this clone: A much larger clone differs from this one at a single base, so this may be a read error. Other DNA variants within this sample encode the same CDR3. Here the CDR3 reads CASSLVGANTGELFF. The CDR3 DNA sequence: TGTGCCAGCAGCTTGGTTGGGGCTAACACCGGGGAGCTGTTTTTT. V and J are TRBV5-8 and TRBJ2-2; a possible D gene is TRBD1 (5 bases). The CDR3 covers 15 residues. Germline-derived CDR1 and CDR2 are SGHTS and YDEGEE. Trimming cost V 0 bases and J 2 bases, with 8 bases left between them.

The genes are TRBV10-2 and TRBJ2-1; TRBD2 agrees at 9 bases. Germline V gene data show CDR1 as WSHSY and CDR2 as SAAADI. There are 16 residues in the CDR3. V was clipped by 2 bases and J by 6 bases; unmatched bases: 8. The CDR3 is CASSETGLAGINEQFF. CDR3 in DNA: TGCGCCAGCAGTGAGACGGGGCTAGCGGGGATCAATGAGCAGTTCTTC.

J is TRBJ2-7 and V is TRBV28; tentatively, D is TRBD1 (6 bases). Trimming left V 2 bases short and J 2 bases short, with 10 bases between. Germline CDR1 MDHEN, CDR2 SYDVKM. This CDR3 spans 14 amino acids. CDR3 residues: CASSLPGVTYEQYF. The CDR3 DNA reads as TGTGCCAGCAGTTTACCAGGGGTTACCTACGAGCAGTACTTC.

V and J are TRBV4-3 and TRBJ2-1; D remains unclear. The length of the CDR3 is 14 residues. Trimming took 4 bases from V and 3 from J, leaving 10 bases between them. Germline CDR1 reads LGHNA; CDR2 reads YSLEER. CDR3 region: CASSRSALYNEQFF. Written as DNA, the CDR3 is TGCGCCAGCAGCCGGTCTGCTCTCTACAATGAGCAGTTCTTC.

This CDR3 is CASSLGRSQTDTQYF. The CDR3 coding sequence is TGTGCCAGCAGCTTAGGTCGCTCCCAGACAGATACGCAGTATTTT. This chain links TRBV7-9 with TRBJ2-3; D unclear. Trimming left V 1 base short and J 3 bases short, with 11 bases between. There are 15 residues in the CDR3. The germline V gene encodes CDR1 SEHNR and CDR2 FQNEAQ (reference sequence).

The genes are TRBV7-9 and TRBJ2-7, with D maybe TRBD1 (6 bases). Trimming took 2 bases from V and 3 from J, leaving 14 bases between them. In germline, CDR1 is SEHNR, CDR2 FQNEAQ (reference sequence). The CDR3 spans 15 residues. Here the CDR3 DNA reads TGTGCCAGCAGCTTAAGTCGCGGACAGAGCTACGAGCAGTACTTC. Translating it yields CASSLSRGQSYEQYF. Together with reference TRBV7-9 and TRBJ2-7, the CDR3 gives the full variable domain: DTGVSQNPRHKITKRGQNVTFRCDPISEHNRLYWYRQTLGQGPEFLTYFQNEAQLEKSRLLSDRFSAERPKGSFSTLEIQRTEQGDSAMYLCASSLSRGQSYEQYFGPGTRLTVT.

The gene calls are TRBV6-1 and TRBJ1-1; D uncertain. The V gene's germline CDR1 is MNHNS and CDR2 SASEGT. Trimming removed 4 bases from V and 1 base from J, with 7 bases in between. This CDR3 has 13 residues. The CDR3 DNA reads as TGTGCCAGCAGTGTAGACACGAACACTGAAGCTTTCTTT. It translates to CASSVDTNTEAFF.

This rearrangement joins TRBV2 to TRBJ2-1; D call uncertain. CDR3 length: 12 residues. The germline gives CDR1 SNHLY, CDR2 FYNNEI. Trimming cost V 5 bases and J 6 bases, with 8 bases left between them. The CDR3 region has the DNA TGTGCCAGCAGTTACGGTCCCAATGAGCAGTTCTTC. This codes for CASSYGPNEQFF.

This clone was observed a single time. The chain employs TRBV5-8 and TRBJ1-2, with 8 nucleotides matching TRBD1. Trimming removed 0 bases from V and 2 bases from J; junction bases left unmatched: 0. The CDR3 contains 14 residues. Germline assignment: CDR1 SGHTS and CDR2 YDEGEE. The CDR3 loop reads CASSLGTGNYGYTF. CDR3 DNA sequence: TGTGCCAGCAGCTTGGGGACAGGGAACTATGGCTACACCTTC.

This clone has a count of ten or more. The sample carries other DNA sequences with the same CDR3. The chain is built from TRBV18 and TRBJ1-3; no firm D call. The V gene lost 6 bases and the J gene lost 7 bases, with 16 bases spanning the gap. Germline assignment: CDR1 KGHSH and CDR2 LQKENI. This CDR3 comprises 14 residues. The CDR3 DNA follows: TGTGCCAGCTCCCCCTCAGCCGCGGGGAACACCATATATTTT. Amino acid sequence: CASSPSAAGNTIYF.